Each of the 3 T cell receptor beta chains below was sequenced from the same sample in a study of blood T cell repertoires in COVID-19. The data were produced by immunoSEQ multiplex PCR, yet TCRdb's version contains in-frame clones alone and is incomplete. Of 93,000 or so clones in the sample, about 92% were seen once. The sequencing sample was made of peripheral blood. The receptors come from a woman at least 80 years old in a cohort sampled during active COVID-19.

The chain carries TRBV7-9 and TRBJ1-1; 7 nucleotides match TRBD1. This CDR3 has 15 amino acids. Germline V gene data show CDR1 as SEHNR and CDR2 as FQNEAQ (reference sequence). The trim removed 0 bases at V and 7 bases at J, leaving 8 bases unmatched. CDR3 DNA: TGTGCCAGCAGCTTAGCGGCCCTCCACAGGGGTGAAGCTTTCTTT. This gives the protein CASSLAALHRGEAFF.

The gene calls are TRBV2 and TRBJ1-1; D not resolved. V was cut by 3 bases and J by 2 bases, with 13 bases left in between. CDR3 length equals 15 residues. The V gene's germline CDR1 is SNHLY and CDR2 FYNNEI. CDR3 protein: CASSDLAVENTEAFF. The CDR3 coding sequence is TGTGCCAGCAGTGATCTTGCAGTTGAAAACACTGAAGCTTTCTTT.

This CDR3 is CASSEQGAGETQYF. CDR3 bases: TGTGCCAGCAGTGAACAGGGGGCTGGGGAGACCCAGTACTTC. This rearrangement joins TRBV2 to TRBJ2-5, with 8 bases lining up with TRBD1. V shed 2 bases and J 5 bases; nucleotides not matched to a gene: 4. The CDR3 spans 14 residues. The germline V gene has CDR1 SNHLY and CDR2 FYNNEI.